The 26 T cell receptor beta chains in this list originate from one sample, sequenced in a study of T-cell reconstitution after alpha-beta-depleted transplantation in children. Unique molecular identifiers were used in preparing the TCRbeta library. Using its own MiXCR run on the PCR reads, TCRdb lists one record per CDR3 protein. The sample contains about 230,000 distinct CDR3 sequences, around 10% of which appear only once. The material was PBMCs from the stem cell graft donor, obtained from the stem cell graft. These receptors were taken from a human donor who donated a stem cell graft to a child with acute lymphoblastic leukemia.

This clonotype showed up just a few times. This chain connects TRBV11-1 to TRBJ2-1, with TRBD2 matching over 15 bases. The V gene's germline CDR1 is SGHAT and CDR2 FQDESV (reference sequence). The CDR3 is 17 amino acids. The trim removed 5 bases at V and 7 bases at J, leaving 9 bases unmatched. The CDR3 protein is CASSLGLAGGPGNEQFF. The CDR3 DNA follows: TGTGCCAGCAGCCTCGGACTAGCGGGGGGGCCGGGAAATGAGCAGTTCTTC.

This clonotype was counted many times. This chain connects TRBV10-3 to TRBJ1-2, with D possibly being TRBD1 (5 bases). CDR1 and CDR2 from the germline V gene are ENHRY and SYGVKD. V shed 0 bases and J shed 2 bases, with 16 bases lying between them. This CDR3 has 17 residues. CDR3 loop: CAISESFGAGINYGYTF. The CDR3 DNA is TGTGCCATCAGTGAGTCATTTGGGGCAGGGATCAACTATGGCTACACCTTC.

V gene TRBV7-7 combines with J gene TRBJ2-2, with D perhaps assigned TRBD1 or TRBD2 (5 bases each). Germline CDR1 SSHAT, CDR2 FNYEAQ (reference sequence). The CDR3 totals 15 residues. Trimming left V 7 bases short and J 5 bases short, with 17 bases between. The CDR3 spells CASTLGRGATGELFF. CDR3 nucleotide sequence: TGTGCCAGCACCCTAGGTCGAGGGGCAACCGGGGAGCTGTTTTTT.

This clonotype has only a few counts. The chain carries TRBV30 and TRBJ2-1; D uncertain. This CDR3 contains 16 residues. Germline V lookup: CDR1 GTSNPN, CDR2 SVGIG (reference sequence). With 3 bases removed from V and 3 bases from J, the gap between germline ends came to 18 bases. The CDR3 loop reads CAWSSSRGRRYNEQFF. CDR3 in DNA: TGTGCCTGGAGCTCTTCCCGAGGACGGCGCTACAATGAGCAGTTCTTC. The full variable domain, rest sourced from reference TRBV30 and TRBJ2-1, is SQTIHQWPATLVQPVGSPLSLECTVEGTSNPNLYWYRQAAGRGLQLLFYSVGIGQISSEVPQNLSASRPQDRQFILSSKKLLLSDSGFYLCAWSSSRGRRYNEQFFGPGTRLTVL.

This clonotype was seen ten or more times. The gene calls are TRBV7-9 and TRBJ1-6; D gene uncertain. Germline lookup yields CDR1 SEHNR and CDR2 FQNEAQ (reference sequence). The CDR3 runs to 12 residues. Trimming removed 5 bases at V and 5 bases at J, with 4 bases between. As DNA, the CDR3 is TGTGCCAGCAGCCCGAATAATTCACCCCTCCACTTT. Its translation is CASSPNNSPLHF. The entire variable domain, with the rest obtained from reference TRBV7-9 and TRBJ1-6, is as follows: DTGVSQNPRHKITKRGQNVTFRCDPISEHNRLYWYRQTLGQGPEFLTYFQNEAQLEKSRLLSDRFSAERPKGSFSTLEIQRTEQGDSAMYLCASSPNNSPLHFGNGTRLTVT.

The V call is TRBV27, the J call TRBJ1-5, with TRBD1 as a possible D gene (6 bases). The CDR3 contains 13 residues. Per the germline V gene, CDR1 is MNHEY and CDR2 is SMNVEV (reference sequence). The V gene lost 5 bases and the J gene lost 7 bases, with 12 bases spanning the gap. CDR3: CASSIQGGQPQHF. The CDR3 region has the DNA TGTGCCAGCAGTATACAGGGTGGACAGCCCCAGCATTTT.

CDR3 sequence: CASSEGGIRGPQHF. The CDR3 DNA reads as TGCGCCAGCAGTGAGGGGGGAATAAGGGGGCCCCAGCATTTT. The chain is built from TRBV10-2 and TRBJ1-5, with TRBD1 as a possible D gene (5 bases). The V gene's germline CDR1 is WSHSY and CDR2 SAAADI. The CDR3 sequence is 14 residues long. Trimming removed 2 bases at V and 9 bases at J, with 14 bases between.

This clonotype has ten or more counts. In nucleotides, the CDR3 is TGCGCCAGCAGCTTGGCTGGTAGCGGGGCGCGCACAGATACGCAGTATTTT. This encodes CASSLAGSGARTDTQYF. The V call is TRBV5-1, the J call TRBJ2-3; 8 bases are a match to TRBD2. The CDR3 extends over 17 amino acids. The germline CDR1 and CDR2 sequences are SGHRS and YFSETQ. Unmatched junction bases numbered 7, after V lost 0 bases and J lost 1 base.

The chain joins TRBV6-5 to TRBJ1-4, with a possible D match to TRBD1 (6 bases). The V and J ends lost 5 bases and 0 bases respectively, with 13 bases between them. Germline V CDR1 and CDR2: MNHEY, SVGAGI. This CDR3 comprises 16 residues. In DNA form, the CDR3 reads TGTGCCAGCAGTCCCTACCCAGGGGCAACTAATGAAAAACTGTTTTTT. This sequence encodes CASSPYPGATNEKLFF.

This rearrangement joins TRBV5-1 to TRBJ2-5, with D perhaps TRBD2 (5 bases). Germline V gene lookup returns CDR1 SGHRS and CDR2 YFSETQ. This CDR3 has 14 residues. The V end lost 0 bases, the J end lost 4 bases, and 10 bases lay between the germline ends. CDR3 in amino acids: CASSLGPGLETQYF. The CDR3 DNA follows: TGCGCCAGCAGCTTGGGCCCGGGATTAGAGACCCAGTACTTC.

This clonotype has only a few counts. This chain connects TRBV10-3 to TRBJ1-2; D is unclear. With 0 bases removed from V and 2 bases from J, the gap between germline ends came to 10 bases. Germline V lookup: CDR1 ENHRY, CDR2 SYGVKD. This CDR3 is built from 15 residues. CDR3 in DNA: TGTGCCATCAGTGAGTCTGGCGGTTTGAACTATGGCTACACCTTC. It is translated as CAISESGGLNYGYTF.

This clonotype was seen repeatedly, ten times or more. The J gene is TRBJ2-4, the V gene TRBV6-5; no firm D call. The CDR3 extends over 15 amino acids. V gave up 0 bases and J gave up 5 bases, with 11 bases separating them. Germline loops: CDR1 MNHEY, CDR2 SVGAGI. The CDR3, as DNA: TGTGCCAGCAGTTACTCGAAAGGGTACGAAAACATTCAGTACTTC. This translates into CASSYSKGYENIQYF.

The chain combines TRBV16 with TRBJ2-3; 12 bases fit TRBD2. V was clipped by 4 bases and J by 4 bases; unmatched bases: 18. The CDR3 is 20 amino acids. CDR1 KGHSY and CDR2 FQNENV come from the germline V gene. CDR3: CASSPTPALAGGLDPDTQYF. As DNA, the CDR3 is TGTGCCAGCAGCCCAACCCCGGCCCTAGCGGGGGGGCTTGATCCAGATACGCAGTATTTT.

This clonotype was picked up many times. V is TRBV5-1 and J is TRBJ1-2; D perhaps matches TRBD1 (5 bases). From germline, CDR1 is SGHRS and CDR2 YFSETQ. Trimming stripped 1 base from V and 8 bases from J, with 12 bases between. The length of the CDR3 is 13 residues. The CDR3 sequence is CASSLSREVGYTF. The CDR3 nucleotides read TGCGCCAGCAGCTTGTCCAGGGAGGTCGGCTACACCTTC.

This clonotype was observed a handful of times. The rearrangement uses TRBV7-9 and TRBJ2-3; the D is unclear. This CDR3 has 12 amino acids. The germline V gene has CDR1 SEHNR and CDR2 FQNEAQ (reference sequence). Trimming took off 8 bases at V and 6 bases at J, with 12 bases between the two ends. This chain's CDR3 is CASVPVPDTQYF. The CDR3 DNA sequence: TGTGCCAGCGTTCCCGTCCCGGATACGCAGTATTTT.

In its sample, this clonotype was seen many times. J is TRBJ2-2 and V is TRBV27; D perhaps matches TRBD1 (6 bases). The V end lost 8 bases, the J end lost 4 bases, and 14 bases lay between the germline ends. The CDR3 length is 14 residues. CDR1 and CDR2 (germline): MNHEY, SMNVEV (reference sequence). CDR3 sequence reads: CASYRAVGTGELFF. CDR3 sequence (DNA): TGTGCCAGCTACAGGGCAGTGGGCACCGGGGAGCTGTTTTTT.

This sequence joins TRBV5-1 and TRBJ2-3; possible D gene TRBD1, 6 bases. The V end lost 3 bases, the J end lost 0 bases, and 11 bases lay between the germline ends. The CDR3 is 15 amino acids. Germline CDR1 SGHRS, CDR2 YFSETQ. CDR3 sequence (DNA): TGCGCCAGCAGCTCCACAGGGTCTAGCACAGATACGCAGTATTTT. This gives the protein CASSSTGSSTDTQYF. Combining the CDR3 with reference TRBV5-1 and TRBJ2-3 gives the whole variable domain KAGVTQTPRYLIKTRGQQVTLSCSPISGHRSVSWYQQTPGQGLQFLFEYFSETQRNKGNFPGRFSGRQFSNSRSEMNVSTLELGDSALYLCASSSTGSSTDTQYFGPGTRLTVL.

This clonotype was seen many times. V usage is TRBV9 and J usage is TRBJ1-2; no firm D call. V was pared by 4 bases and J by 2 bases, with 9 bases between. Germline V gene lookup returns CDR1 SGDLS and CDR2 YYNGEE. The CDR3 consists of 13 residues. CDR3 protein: CASSLVRNYGYTF. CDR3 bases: TGTGCCAGCAGCTTGGTACGGAACTATGGCTACACCTTC.

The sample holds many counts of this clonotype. The chain's CDR3 is CASSFTAYEQYF. The DNA of the CDR3 is TGTGCCAGCAGTTTTACCGCCTACGAGCAGTACTTC. The chain combines TRBV5-8 with TRBJ2-7; D uncertain. The CDR3 has 12 amino acids. Trimming shortened V by 5 bases and J by 2 bases, and 8 bases separated the two germline ends. Germline V gene data show CDR1 as SGHTS and CDR2 as YDEGEE.

DNA of the CDR3: TGTGCCAGCTTACCGGGACAGGGGTCCTACGAGCAGTACTTC. Amino acid sequence: CASLPGQGSYEQYF. The genes are TRBV18 and TRBJ2-7; 10 bases fit TRBD1. Germline V gives CDR1 KGHSH, CDR2 LQKENI. The J segment lost 1 base and the V segment lost 7 bases, leaving 4 bases of the junction unmatched. CDR3 length: 14 amino acids.

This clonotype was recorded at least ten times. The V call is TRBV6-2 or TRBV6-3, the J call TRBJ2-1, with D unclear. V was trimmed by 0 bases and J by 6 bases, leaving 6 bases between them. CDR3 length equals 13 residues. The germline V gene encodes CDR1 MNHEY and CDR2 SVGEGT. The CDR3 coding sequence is TGTGCCAGCAGTTACTCGACACTCAATGAGCAGTTCTTC. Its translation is CASSYSTLNEQFF.

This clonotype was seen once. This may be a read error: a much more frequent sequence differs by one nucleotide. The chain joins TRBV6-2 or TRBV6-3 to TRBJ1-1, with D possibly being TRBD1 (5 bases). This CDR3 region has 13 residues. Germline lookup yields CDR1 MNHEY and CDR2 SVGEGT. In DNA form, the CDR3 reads TGTGTCAGCAGTCGTGGACAAAACCTTGAAGCTTTCTTT. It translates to CVSSRGQNLEAFF.

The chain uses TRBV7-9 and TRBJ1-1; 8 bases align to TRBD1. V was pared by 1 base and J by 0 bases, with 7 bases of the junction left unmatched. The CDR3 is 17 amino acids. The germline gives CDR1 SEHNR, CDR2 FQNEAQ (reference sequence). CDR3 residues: CASSLGSGGLMNTEAFF. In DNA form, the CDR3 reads TGTGCCAGCAGCTTAGGCTCAGGGGGCCTCATGAACACTGAAGCTTTCTTT.

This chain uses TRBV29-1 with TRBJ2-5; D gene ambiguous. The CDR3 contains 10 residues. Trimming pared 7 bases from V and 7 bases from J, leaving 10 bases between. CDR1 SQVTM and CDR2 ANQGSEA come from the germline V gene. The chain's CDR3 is CSANPGTQYF. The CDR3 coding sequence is TGCAGCGCCAATCCAGGGACCCAGTACTTC.

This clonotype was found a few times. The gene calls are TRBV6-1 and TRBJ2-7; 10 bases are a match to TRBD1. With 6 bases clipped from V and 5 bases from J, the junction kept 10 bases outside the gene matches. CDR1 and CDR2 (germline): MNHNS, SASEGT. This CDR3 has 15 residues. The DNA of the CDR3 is TGTGCCAGCAGCAACCCCGGGACAGGGGACGACGAGCAGTACTTC. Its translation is CASSNPGTGDDEQYF.

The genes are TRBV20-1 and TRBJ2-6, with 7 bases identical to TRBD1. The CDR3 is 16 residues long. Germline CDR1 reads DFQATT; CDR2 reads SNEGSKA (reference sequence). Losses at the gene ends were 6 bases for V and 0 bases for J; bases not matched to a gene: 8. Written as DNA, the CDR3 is TGCAGTGCATCACCGGGACAGACCTCTGGGGCCAACGTCCTGACTTTC. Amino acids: CSASPGQTSGANVLTF.